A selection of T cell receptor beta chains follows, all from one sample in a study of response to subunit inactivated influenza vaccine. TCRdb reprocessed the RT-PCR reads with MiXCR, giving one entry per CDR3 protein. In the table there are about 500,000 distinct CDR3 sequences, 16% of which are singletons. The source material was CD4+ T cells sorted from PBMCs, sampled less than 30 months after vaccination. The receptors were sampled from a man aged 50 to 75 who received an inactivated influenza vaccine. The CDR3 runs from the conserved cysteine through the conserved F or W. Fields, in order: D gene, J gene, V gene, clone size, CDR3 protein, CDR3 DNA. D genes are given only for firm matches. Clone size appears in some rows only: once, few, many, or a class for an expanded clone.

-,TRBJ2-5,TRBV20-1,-,CSANPGRQETQYF,TGCAGTGCTAACCCCGGACGACAAGAGACCCAGTACTTC
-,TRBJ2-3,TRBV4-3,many,CASSQEPPRQASLYTDTQYF,TGCGCCAGCAGCCAAGAACCCCCTCGACAGGCGTCTCTCTACACAGATACGCAGTATTTT
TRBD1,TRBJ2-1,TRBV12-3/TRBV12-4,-,CASSIRGPGGVEQFF,TGTGCCAGCAGTATCAGGGGGCCAGGAGGAGTTGAGCAGTTCTTC
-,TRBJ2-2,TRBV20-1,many,CSARPGTHANTGELFF,TGCAGTGCCAGACCCGGGACTCACGCGAACACCGGGGAGCTGTTTTTT
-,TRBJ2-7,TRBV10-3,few,CAISATANSYEQYF,TGTGCCATCAGTGCGACAGCGAACTCCTACGAGCAGTACTTC
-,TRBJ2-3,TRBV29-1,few,CSVRQQLTDTQYF,TGCAGCGTTCGGCAGCAACTCACAGATACGCAGTATTTT
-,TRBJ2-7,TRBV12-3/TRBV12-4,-,CASSTLRDKQYF,TGTGCCAGCAGTACCCTCCGGGACAAGCAGTACTTC
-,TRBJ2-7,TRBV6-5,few,CASSYSMAQREQYF,TGTGCCAGCAGTTACTCAATGGCGCAGAGGGAGCAGTACTTC
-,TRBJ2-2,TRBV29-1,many,CSATRPRNTGELFF,TGCAGCGCTACCCGCCCACGTAACACCGGGGAGCTGTTTTTT
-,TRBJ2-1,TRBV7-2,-,CASRRQTQGEQFF,TGTGCCAGCAGAAGACAAACACAGGGTGAGCAGTTCTTC
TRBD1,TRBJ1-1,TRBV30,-,CAWRAGGGRTEAFF,TGTGCCTGGAGGGCAGGGGGTGGGCGGACTGAAGCTTTCTTT
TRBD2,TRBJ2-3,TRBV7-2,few,CASSFGWRGTIQGTQYF,TGTGCCAGCAGCTTCGGCTGGCGGGGGACCATTCAGGGTACGCAGTATTTT
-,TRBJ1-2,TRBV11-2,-,CASSAEGDGYTF,TGTGCCAGCAGCGCCGAAGGGGATGGCTACACCTTC
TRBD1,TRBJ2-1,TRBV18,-,CASSPLVVGTGGNEQFF,TGTGCCAGCTCACCACTGGTAGTCGGGACAGGAGGAAATGAGCAGTTCTTC
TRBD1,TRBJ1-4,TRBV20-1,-,CSAPGTGSEKLFF,TGCAGTGCCCCCGGGACAGGGAGCGAAAAACTGTTTTTT
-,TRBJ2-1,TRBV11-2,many,CASSPEGNEQFF,TGTGCCAGCAGCCCTGAGGGGAATGAGCAGTTCTTC
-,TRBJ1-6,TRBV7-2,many,CASSLKGISGVSPLHF,TGTGCCAGCAGCTTAAAAGGAATCAGTGGGGTTTCACCCCTCCACTTT
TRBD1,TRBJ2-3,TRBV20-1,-,CSARPGTGGTDTQYF,TGCAGTGCTAGACCCGGGACAGGGGGCACAGATACGCAGTATTTT
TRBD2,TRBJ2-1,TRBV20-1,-,CSARFRRGGFGAEQFF,TGCAGTGCTAGATTTCGGCGGGGGGGCTTCGGGGCTGAGCAGTTCTTC
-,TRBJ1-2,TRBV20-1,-,CSARQGLGYGYTF,TGCAGTGCTAGACAGGGCCTTGGGTATGGCTACACCTTC
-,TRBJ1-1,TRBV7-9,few,CASSLAGVETEAFF,TGTGCCAGCAGCTTAGCAGGGGTGGAGACTGAAGCTTTCTTT
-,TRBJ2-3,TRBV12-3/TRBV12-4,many,CASRVNGRGDTQYF,TGTGCCAGCAGGGTCAACGGAAGAGGGGATACGCAGTATTTT
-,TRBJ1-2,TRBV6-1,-,CASSEGRQLYGYTF,TGTGCCAGCAGTGAAGGGCGTCAGTTGTATGGCTACACCTTC
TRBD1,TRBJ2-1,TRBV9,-,CASSTGTGIGNEQFF,TGTGCCAGCAGCACCGGGACAGGGATAGGCAATGAGCAGTTCTTC
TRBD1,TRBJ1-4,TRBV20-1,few,CSASQTGGREKLFF,TGCAGTGCTAGTCAGACAGGGGGAAGGGAAAAACTGTTTTTT
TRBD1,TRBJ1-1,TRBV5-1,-,CASSGGGGAGNTEAFF,TGCGCCAGCAGCGGCGGAGGGGGCGCGGGTAACACTGAAGCTTTCTTT